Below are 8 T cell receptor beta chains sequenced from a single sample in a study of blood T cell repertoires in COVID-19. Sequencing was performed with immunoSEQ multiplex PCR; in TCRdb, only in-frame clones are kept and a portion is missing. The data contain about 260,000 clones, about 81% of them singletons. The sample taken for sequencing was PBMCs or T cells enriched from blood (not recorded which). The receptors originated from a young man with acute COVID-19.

This chain's CDR3 is CASSQGRFQGEQFF. CDR3 DNA: TGTGCCAGCAGCCAAGGACGTTTTCAGGGTGAGCAGTTCTTC. The rearrangement links TRBV14 to TRBJ2-1; TRBD1 is a possible D gene (5 bases). Trimming removed 1 base at V and 9 bases at J, with 13 bases between. The CDR3 covers 14 residues. The V gene's germline CDR1 is SGHDN and CDR2 FVKESK.

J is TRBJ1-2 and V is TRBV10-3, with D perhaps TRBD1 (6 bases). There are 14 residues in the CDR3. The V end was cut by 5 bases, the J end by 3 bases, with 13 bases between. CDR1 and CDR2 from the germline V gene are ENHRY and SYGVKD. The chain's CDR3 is CAISSSSGDYGYTF. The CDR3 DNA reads TGTGCCATCAGTTCTTCTTCAGGGGACTATGGCTACACCTTC.

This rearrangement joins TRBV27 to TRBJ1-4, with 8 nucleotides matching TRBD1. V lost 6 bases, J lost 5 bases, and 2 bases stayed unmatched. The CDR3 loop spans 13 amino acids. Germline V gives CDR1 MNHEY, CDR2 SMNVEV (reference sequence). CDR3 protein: CASRRTGNEKLFF. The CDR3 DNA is TGTGCCAGCAGGCGGACAGGGAATGAAAAACTGTTTTTT. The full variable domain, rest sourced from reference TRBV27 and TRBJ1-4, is EAQVTQNPRYLITVTGKKLTVTCSQNMNHEYMSWYRQDPGLGLRQIYYSMNVEVTDKGDVPEGYKVSRKEKRNFPLILESPSPNQTSLYFCASRRTGNEKLFFGSGTQLSVL.

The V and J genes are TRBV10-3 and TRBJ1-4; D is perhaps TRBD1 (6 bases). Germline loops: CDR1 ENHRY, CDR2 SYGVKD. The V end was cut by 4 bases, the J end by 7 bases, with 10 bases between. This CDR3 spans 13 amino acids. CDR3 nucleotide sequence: TGTGCCATCAGTGGGGCAGGGGTTGAAAAACTGTTTTTT. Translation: CAISGAGVEKLFF.

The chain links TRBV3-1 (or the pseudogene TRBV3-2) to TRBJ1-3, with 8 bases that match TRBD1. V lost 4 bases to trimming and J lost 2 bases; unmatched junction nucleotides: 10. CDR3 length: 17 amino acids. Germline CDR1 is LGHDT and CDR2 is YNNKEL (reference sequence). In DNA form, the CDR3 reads TGTGCCAGCAGCCCTTACGACAGGGGTAAAGCTGGAAACACCATATATTTT. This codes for CASSPYDRGKAGNTIYF.

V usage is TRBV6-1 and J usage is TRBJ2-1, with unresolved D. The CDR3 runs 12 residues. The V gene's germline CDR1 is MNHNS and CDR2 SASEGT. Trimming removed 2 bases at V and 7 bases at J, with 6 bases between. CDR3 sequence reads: CASSEQRNEQFF. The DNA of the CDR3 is TGTGCCAGCAGTGAACAGAGGAATGAGCAGTTCTTC.

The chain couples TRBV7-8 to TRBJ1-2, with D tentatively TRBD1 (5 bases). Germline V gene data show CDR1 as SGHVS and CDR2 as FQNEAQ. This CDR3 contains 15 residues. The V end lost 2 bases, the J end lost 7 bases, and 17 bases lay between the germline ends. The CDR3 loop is CASSLSGRDEAGYTF. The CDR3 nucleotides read TGTGCCAGCAGCTTATCGGGCAGGGATGAAGCTGGCTACACCTTC.

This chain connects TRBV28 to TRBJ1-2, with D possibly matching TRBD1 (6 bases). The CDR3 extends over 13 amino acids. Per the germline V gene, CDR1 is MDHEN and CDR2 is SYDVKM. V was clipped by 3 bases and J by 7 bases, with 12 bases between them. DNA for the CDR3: TGTGCCAGCAGTTTCCGCAGGGGTGGTGGCTACACCTTC. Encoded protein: CASSFRRGGGYTF.